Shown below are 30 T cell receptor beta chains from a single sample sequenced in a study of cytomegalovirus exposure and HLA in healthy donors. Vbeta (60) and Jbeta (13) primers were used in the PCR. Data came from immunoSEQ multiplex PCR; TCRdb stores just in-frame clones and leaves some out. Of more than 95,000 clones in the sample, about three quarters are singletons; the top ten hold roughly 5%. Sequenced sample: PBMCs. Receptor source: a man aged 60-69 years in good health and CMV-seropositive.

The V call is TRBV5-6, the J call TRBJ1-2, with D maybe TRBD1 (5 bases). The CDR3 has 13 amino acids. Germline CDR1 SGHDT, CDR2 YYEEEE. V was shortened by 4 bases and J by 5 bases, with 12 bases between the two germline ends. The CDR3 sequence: CASSPRAAYGYTF. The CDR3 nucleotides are TGTGCCAGCAGCCCCAGGGCCGCTTATGGCTACACCTTC.

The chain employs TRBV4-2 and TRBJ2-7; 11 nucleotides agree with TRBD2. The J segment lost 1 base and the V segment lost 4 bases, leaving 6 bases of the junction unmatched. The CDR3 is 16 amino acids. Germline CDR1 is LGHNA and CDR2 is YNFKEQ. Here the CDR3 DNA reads TGTGCCAGCAGCCGAAATAGCGGGGGGGCGTCCTACGAGCAGTACTTC. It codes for CASSRNSGGASYEQYF.

The CDR3 DNA follows: TGTGCCAGCAGCGTAGCCCCACTCACAGATACGCAGTATTTT. It encodes CASSVAPLTDTQYF. The V gene is TRBV9, the J gene TRBJ2-3; D unresolved. Germline V gene lookup returns CDR1 SGDLS and CDR2 YYNGEE. Trimming left V 0 bases short and J 2 bases short, with 7 bases between. CDR3 length: 14 amino acids.

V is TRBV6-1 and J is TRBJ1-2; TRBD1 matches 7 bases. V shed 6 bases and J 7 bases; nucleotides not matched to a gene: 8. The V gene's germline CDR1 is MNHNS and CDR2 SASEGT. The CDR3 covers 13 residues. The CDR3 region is CASRGQGESGYTF. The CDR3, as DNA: TGTGCCAGCAGGGGTCAGGGGGAGAGTGGCTACACCTTC.

The CDR3 bases are TGTGCCTGGAGCTCAGGGGGAGAGCCCCAGCATTTT. Translation: CAWSSGGEPQHF. The chain employs TRBV30 and TRBJ1-5, with 7 bases fitting TRBD1. CDR3 size: 12 residues. Germline V lookup: CDR1 GTSNPN, CDR2 SVGIG (reference sequence). V lost 3 bases and J lost 8; bases outside the gene matches: 4.

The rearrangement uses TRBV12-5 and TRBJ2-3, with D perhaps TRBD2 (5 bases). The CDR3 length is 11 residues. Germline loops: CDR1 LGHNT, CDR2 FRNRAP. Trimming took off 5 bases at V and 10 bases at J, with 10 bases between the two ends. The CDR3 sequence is CASGQLVPQYF. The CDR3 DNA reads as TGTGCTAGTGGTCAACTAGTACCGCAGTATTTT.

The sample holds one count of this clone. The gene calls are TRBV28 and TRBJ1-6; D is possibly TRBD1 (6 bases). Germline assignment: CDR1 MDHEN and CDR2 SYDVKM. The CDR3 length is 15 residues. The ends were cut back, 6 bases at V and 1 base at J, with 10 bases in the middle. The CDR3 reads CASSTGWSYNSPLHF. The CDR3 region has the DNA TGTGCCAGCAGCACAGGGTGGTCCTATAATTCACCCCTCCACTTT. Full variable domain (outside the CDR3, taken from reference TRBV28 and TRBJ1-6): DVKVTQSSRYLVKRTGEKVFLECVQDMDHENMFWYRQDPGLGLRLIYFSYDVKMKEKGDIPEGYSVSREKKERFSLILESASTNQTSMYLCASSTGWSYNSPLHFGNGTRLTVT.

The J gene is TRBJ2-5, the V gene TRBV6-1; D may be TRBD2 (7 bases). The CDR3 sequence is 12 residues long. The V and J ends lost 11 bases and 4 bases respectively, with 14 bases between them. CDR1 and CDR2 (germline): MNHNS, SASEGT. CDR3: CAGGGTRETQYF. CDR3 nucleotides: TGTGCCGGCGGGGGCACCAGAGAGACCCAGTACTTC.

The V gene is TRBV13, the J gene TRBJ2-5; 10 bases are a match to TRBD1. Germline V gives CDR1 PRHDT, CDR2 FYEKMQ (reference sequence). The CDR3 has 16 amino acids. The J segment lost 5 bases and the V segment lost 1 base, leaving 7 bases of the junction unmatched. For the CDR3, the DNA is TGTGCCAGCAGCTTAGTTGGGACAGGGGTAGTTGAGACCCAGTACTTC. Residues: CASSLVGTGVVETQYF.

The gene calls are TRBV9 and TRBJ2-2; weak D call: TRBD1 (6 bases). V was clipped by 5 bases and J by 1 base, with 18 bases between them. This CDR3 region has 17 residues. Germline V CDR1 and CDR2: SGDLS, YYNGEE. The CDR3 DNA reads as TGTGCCAGCAGGTACTCCGGGACAAGACTGAACACCGGGGAGCTGTTTTTT. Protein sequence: CASRYSGTRLNTGELFF.

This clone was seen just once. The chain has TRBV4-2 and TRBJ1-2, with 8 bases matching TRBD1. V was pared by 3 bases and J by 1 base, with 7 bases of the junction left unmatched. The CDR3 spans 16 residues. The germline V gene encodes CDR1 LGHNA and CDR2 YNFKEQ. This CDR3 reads CASSQVQGAGNYGYTF. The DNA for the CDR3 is TGTGCCAGCAGCCAGGTCCAGGGGGCGGGTAACTATGGCTACACCTTC.

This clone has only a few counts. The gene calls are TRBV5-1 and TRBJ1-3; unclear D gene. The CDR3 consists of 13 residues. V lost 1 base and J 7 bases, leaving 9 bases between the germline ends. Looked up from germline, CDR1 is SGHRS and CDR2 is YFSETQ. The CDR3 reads CASSLTTGNTIYF. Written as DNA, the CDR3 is TGCGCCAGCAGCTTGACCACGGGGAACACCATATATTTT.

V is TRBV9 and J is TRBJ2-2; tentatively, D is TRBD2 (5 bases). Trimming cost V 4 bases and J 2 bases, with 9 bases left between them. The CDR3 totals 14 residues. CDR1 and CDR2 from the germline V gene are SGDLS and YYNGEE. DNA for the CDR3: TGTGCCAGCAGCACCGGGATAAACACCGGGGAGCTGTTTTTT. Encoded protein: CASSTGINTGELFF. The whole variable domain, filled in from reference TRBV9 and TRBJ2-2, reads DSGVTQTPKHLITATGQRVTLRCSPRSGDLSVYWYQQSLDQGLQFLIQYYNGEERAKGNILERFSAQQFPDLHSELNLSSLELGDSALYFCASSTGINTGELFFGEGSRLTVL.

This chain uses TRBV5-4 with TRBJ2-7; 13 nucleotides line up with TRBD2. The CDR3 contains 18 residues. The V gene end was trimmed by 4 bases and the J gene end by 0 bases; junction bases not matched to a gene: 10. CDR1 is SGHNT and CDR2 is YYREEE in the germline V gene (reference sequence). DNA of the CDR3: TGTGCCAGCAGCCCCACTAGCGGGGGGGCCCGGGGCTCCTACGAGCAGTACTTC. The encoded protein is CASSPTSGGARGSYEQYF.

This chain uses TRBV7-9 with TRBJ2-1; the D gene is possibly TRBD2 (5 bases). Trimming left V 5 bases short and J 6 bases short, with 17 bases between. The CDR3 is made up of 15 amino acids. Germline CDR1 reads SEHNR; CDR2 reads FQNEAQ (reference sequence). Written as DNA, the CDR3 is TGTGCCAGCAGCGCCCGAGGAGCGGTGATCAATGAGCAGTTCTTC. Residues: CASSARGAVINEQFF.

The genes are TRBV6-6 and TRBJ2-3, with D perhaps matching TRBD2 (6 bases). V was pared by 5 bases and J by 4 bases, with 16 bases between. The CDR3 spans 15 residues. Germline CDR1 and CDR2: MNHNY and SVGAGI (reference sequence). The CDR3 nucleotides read TGTGCCAGCAGTCCTTCCGGGACTGCGGCAGATACGCAGTATTTT. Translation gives CASSPSGTAADTQYF.

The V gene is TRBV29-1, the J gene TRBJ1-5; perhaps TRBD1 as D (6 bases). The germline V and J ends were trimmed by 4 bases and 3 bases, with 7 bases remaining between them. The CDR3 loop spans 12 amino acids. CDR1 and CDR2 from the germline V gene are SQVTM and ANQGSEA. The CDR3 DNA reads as TGCAGCGTTGCAGGGGCCAATCAGCCCCAGCATTTT. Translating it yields CSVAGANQPQHF.

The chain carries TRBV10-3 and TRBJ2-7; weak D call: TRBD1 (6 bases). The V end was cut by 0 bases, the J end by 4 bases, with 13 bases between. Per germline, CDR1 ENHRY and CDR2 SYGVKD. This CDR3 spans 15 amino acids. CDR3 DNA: TGTGCCATCAGTGAGTCTTTCGGGCAGGGGTACGAGCAGTACTTC. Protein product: CAISESFGQGYEQYF.

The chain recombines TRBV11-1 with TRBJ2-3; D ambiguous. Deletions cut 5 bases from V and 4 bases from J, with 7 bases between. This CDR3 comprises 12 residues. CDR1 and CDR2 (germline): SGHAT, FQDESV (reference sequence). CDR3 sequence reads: CASSRVADTQYF. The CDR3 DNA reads TGTGCCAGCAGCAGAGTCGCAGATACGCAGTATTTT.

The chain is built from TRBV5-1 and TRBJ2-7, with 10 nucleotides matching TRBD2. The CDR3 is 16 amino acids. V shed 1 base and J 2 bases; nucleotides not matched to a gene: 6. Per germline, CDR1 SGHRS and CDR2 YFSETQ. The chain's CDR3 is CASSLNLAGVTYEQYF. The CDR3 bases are TGCGCCAGCAGCTTGAATCTAGCGGGAGTTACCTACGAGCAGTACTTC.

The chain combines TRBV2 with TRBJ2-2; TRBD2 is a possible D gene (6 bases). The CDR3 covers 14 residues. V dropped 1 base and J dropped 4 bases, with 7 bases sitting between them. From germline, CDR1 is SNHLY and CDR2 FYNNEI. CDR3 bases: TGTGCCAGCAGTGAAGAGCGGGTCACCGGGGAGCTGTTTTTT. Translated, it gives CASSEERVTGELFF. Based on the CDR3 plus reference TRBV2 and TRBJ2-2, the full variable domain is EPEVTQTPSHQVTQMGQEVILRCVPISNHLYFYWYRQILGQKVEFLVSFYNNEISEKSEIFDDQFSVERPDGSNFTLKIRSTKLEDSAMYFCASSEERVTGELFFGEGSRLTVL.

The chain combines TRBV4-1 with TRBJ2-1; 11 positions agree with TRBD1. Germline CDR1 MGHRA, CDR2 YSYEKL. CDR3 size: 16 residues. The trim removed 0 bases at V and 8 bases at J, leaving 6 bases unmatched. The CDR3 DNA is TGCGCCAGCAGCCAAGATTGGACAGGGGGCATCGATGAGCAGTTCTTC. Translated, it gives CASSQDWTGGIDEQFF.

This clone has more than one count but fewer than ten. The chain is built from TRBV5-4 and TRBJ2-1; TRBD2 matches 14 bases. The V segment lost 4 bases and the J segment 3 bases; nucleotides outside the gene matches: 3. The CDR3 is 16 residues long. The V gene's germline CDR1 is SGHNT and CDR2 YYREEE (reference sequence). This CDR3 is CASSLGLAGDYNEQFF. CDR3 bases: TGTGCCAGCAGCCTGGGACTAGCGGGGGACTACAATGAGCAGTTCTTC.

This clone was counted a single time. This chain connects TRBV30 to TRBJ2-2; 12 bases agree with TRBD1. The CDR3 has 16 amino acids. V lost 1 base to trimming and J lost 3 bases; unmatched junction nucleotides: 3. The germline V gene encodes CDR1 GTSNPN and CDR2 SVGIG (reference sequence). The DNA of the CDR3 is TGTGCCTGGAGTGAGGGACAGGGGGCGCACACCGGGGAGCTGTTTTTT. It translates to CAWSEGQGAHTGELFF.

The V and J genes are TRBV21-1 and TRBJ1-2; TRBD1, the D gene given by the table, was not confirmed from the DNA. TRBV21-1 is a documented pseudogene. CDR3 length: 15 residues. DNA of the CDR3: TGTGCCAGCAGCAACCGGACAGGGGGCTCCTATGGCTACACCTTC. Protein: CASSNRTGGSYGYTF.

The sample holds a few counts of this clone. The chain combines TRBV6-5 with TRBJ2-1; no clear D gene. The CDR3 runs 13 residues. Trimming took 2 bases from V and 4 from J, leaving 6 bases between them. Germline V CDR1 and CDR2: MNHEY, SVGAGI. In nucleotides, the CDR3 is TGTGCCAGCAGTTACGACAATTACAATGAGCAGTTCTTC. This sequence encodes CASSYDNYNEQFF.

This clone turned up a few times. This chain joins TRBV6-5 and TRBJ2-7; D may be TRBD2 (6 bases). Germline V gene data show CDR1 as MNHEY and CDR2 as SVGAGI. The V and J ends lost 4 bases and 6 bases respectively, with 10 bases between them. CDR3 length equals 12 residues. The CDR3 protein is CASSLGLGEQYF. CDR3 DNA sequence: TGTGCCAGCAGTTTGGGACTGGGCGAGCAGTACTTC.

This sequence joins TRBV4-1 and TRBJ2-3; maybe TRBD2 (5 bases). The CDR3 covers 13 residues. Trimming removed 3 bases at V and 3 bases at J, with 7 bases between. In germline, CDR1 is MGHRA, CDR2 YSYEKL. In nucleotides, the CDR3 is TGCGCCAGCAGCCAGAGGGATACAGATACGCAGTATTTT. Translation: CASSQRDTDTQYF.

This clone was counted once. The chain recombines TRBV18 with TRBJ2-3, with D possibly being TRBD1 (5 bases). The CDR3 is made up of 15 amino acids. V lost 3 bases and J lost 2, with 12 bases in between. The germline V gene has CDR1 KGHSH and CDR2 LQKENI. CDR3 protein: CASSPVARATDTQYF. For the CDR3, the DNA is TGTGCCAGCTCACCGGTGGCCAGGGCCACAGATACGCAGTATTTT.

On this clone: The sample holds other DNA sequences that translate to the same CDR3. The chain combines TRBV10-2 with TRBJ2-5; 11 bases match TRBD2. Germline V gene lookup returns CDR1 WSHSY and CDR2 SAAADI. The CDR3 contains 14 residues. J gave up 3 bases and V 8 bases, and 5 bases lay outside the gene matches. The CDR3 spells CASGGLAGKETQYF. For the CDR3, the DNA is TGCGCCAGCGGAGGACTAGCGGGCAAAGAGACCCAGTACTTC.